These 11 T cell receptor beta chains share one sample of origin, sequenced in a study of beta chain features in type 1 diabetes. Broader study findings: Researchers report that Type 1 diabetes patients had moderately but significantly shorter TCRB CDR3s across all four CD4+ subsets.

Expressed TCRB transcripts got sequenced, as all isolated RNA was reverse transcribed. This table comes from immunoSEQ multiplex PCR, and its TCRdb copy is limited to in-frame clones, with some not included. The sample consists of approximately 170,000 clones, around 63% of them appearing once. No antigen has been assigned to these receptors. The sequenced material came from naive CD4+ T cells from blood. Receptors originate from a man aged 30 to 39 with type 1 diabetes.

The chain has TRBV29-1 and TRBJ2-5; D is unclear. Per the germline V gene, CDR1 is SQVTM and CDR2 is ANQGSEA. This CDR3 is 16 amino acids long. Trimming pared 1 base from V and 4 bases from J, leaving 19 bases between. CDR3 residues: CSVEVVLGYWAETQYF. In DNA form, the CDR3 reads TGCAGCGTTGAAGTCGTTCTTGGTTATTGGGCAGAGACCCAGTACTTC.

This chain connects TRBV28 to TRBJ2-7; D is perhaps TRBD1 (6 bases). Between the trimmed V and J ends, which lost 5 bases and 6 bases, there was a span of 11 bases. This CDR3 comprises 12 residues. From germline, CDR1 is MDHEN and CDR2 SYDVKM. The CDR3 region is CASSTQGFEQYF. The DNA for the CDR3 is TGTGCCAGCAGTACGCAGGGGTTCGAGCAGTACTTC.

This chain uses TRBV2 with TRBJ2-2; D unclear. Trimming took off 5 bases at V and 4 bases at J, with 11 bases between the two ends. The CDR3 consists of 14 residues. Germline V CDR1 and CDR2: SNHLY, FYNNEI. The CDR3 region is CASSTQVSTGELFF. The CDR3 coding sequence is TGTGCCAGCAGTACGCAGGTTTCCACCGGGGAGCTGTTTTTT. Full variable domain (remainder filled in from reference TRBV2 and TRBJ2-2): EPEVTQTPSHQVTQMGQEVILRCVPISNHLYFYWYRQILGQKVEFLVSFYNNEISEKSEIFDDQFSVERPDGSNFTLKIRSTKLEDSAMYFCASSTQVSTGELFFGEGSRLTVL.

V usage is TRBV10-3 and J usage is TRBJ1-1; D unclear. The length of the CDR3 is 15 residues. The V gene lost 4 bases and the J gene lost 0 bases, with 12 bases spanning the gap. Germline CDR1 is ENHRY and CDR2 is SYGVKD. CDR3 in amino acids: CAISGQKPMNTEAFF. In DNA, the CDR3 is TGTGCCATCAGTGGCCAGAAGCCTATGAACACTGAAGCTTTCTTT.

This clone has just a few counts. The rearrangement joins TRBV30 to TRBJ2-6; 8 bases align to TRBD1. CDR1 and CDR2 from the germline V gene are GTSNPN and SVGIG (reference sequence). J was trimmed by 1 base and V by 1 base; bases with no gene match: 9. The CDR3 consists of 18 residues. The DNA for the CDR3 is TGTGCCTGGAGTGGGGTACCGGGACAGGCGTCTGGGGCCAACGTCCTGACTTTC. Amino acids: CAWSGVPGQASGANVLTF. Combining the CDR3 with reference TRBV30 and TRBJ2-6 gives the whole variable domain SQTIHQWPATLVQPVGSPLSLECTVEGTSNPNLYWYRQAAGRGLQLLFYSVGIGQISSEVPQNLSASRPQDRQFILSSKKLLLSDSGFYLCAWSGVPGQASGANVLTFGAGSRLTVL.

V usage is TRBV27 and J usage is TRBJ1-4, with 9 bases that match TRBD1. The V segment lost 5 bases and the J segment 6 bases; nucleotides outside the gene matches: 4. The CDR3 has 14 amino acids. Germline values: CDR1 MNHEY, CDR2 SMNVEV (reference sequence). The CDR3 is CASSTGQGDEKLFF. The CDR3 bases are TGTGCCAGCAGTACGGGACAGGGAGATGAAAAACTGTTTTTT.

V is TRBV7-2 and J is TRBJ2-7; D possibly uses TRBD1 or TRBD2 (5 bases each). Trimming pared 1 base from V and 2 bases from J, leaving 12 bases between. From germline, CDR1 is SGHTA and CDR2 FQGNSA. CDR3 length: 15 amino acids. The CDR3 here is CASSLDGAGTYEQYF. CDR3 sequence (DNA): TGTGCCAGCAGCTTAGACGGGGCAGGGACCTACGAGCAGTACTTC. The full variable domain, completed using reference TRBV7-2 and TRBJ2-7, is GAGVSQSPSNKVTEKGKDVELRCDPISGHTALYWYRQSLGQGLEFLIYFQGNSAPDKSGLPSDRFSAERTGGSVSTLTIQRTQQEDSAVYLCASSLDGAGTYEQYFGPGTRLTVT.

This clone came up a few times. Different DNA sequences within this sample yield the same CDR3. The gene calls are TRBV5-1 and TRBJ1-4; perhaps TRBD1 as D (5 bases). The germline gives CDR1 SGHRS, CDR2 YFSETQ. Trimming stripped 3 bases from V and 5 bases from J, with 11 bases between. The CDR3 extends over 14 amino acids. The DNA for the CDR3 is TGCGCCAGCAGCTCCGGGACGGGAAATGAAAAACTGTTTTTT. Residues: CASSSGTGNEKLFF.

V usage is TRBV30 and J usage is TRBJ1-5; TRBD1 matches at 8 bases. Germline V gene lookup returns CDR1 GTSNPN and CDR2 SVGIG (reference sequence). The junction had 12 bases not matched to a gene; V was cut back by 1 base and J by 7 bases. The CDR3 consists of 16 residues. The CDR3 sequence is CAWSAQMPGGAQPQHF. As DNA, the CDR3 is TGTGCCTGGAGTGCCCAAATGCCAGGGGGCGCCCAGCCCCAGCATTTT.

A single count supports this clone. V gene TRBV21-1 combines with J gene TRBJ2-6; the table's D call, TRBD1, has no DNA check behind it. TRBV21-1 is marked as a pseudogene. This CDR3 region has 18 residues. The CDR3 here is CASSTWTGDPSGANVLTF. CDR3 DNA sequence: TGTGCCAGCAGCACGTGGACAGGGGACCCGTCTGGGGCCAACGTCCTGACTTTC.

The chain uses TRBV9 and TRBJ1-6; weak D call: TRBD1 (5 bases). This CDR3 is 15 amino acids long. The germline V and J ends were trimmed by 0 bases and 9 bases, with 13 bases remaining between them. The germline CDR1 and CDR2 sequences are SGDLS and YYNGEE. Written as DNA, the CDR3 is TGTGCCAGCAGCGTAGATATCGCAGGGAGTTCACCCCTCCACTTT. It yields the protein CASSVDIAGSSPLHF.